Presented here are 9 T cell receptor beta chains from one specimen sequenced in a study of cytomegalovirus exposure and HLA in healthy donors. Primers included in the PCR were 60 Vbeta and 13 Jbeta primers. Profiled with immunoSEQ multiplex PCR; TCRdb holds only in-frame clones, not every one. The sample includes approximately 59,000 clones, roughly 60% of them seen just once. What was sequenced was PBMCs. These receptors came from a man aged 25 to 40 in good health and CMV-seronegative.

This clone was seen just once. The V and J genes are TRBV7-8 and TRBJ2-5; TRBD2 agrees at 7 bases. Germline V gene lookup returns CDR1 SGHVS and CDR2 FQNEAQ. J gave up 5 bases and V 0 bases, and 6 bases lay outside the gene matches. CDR3 length: 15 residues. CDR3 sequence: CASSLARLARETQYF. CDR3 nucleotide sequence: TGTGCCAGCAGCTTAGCGCGACTAGCTCGGGAGACCCAGTACTTC.

V gene TRBV30 combines with J gene TRBJ1-1; D uncertain. In germline, CDR1 is GTSNPN, CDR2 SVGIG (reference sequence). V was shortened by 0 bases and J by 3 bases, with 8 bases between the two germline ends. The CDR3 spans 13 residues. Here the CDR3 reads CAWSVRQDTEAFF. The CDR3 DNA reads as TGTGCCTGGAGTGTCCGTCAGGACACTGAAGCTTTCTTT. Using reference TRBV30 and TRBJ1-1 for the parts outside the CDR3, the full variable domain is SQTIHQWPATLVQPVGSPLSLECTVEGTSNPNLYWYRQAAGRGLQLLFYSVGIGQISSEVPQNLSASRPQDRQFILSSKKLLLSDSGFYLCAWSVRQDTEAFFGQGTRLTVV.

The chain links TRBV4-2 to TRBJ2-2, with TRBD1 matching over 10 bases. In germline, CDR1 is LGHNA, CDR2 YNFKEQ. The CDR3 is made up of 16 amino acids. V lost 4 bases and J lost 2; bases outside the gene matches: 4. The CDR3 region has the DNA TGTGCCAGCAGCCCAGGGGACAGGGGAAACACCGGGGAGCTGTTTTTT. It translates to CASSPGDRGNTGELFF.

This clone has just a few counts. The chain combines TRBV11-2 with TRBJ1-1; 7 bases match TRBD1. Germline V gene sequence: CDR1 SGHAT, CDR2 FQNNGV. This CDR3 comprises 15 residues. V was clipped by 5 bases and J by 4 bases; unmatched bases: 10. CDR3 coding DNA: TGTGCCAGCAGCCCCAGGGACAGCCGGGGCACTGAAGCTTTCTTT. This gives the protein CASSPRDSRGTEAFF.

This rearrangement joins TRBV27 to TRBJ2-2; possibly TRBD1 for D (6 bases). The CDR3 runs to 14 residues. The ends were cut back, 2 bases at V and 5 bases at J, with 9 bases in the middle. Per the germline V gene, CDR1 is MNHEY and CDR2 is SMNVEV (reference sequence). CDR3 residues: CASSLRTATGELFF. DNA of the CDR3: TGTGCCAGCAGTTTAAGGACAGCGACCGGGGAGCTGTTTTTT.

J is TRBJ1-1 and V is TRBV30, with D perhaps TRBD1 (5 bases). The germline gives CDR1 GTSNPN, CDR2 SVGIG (reference sequence). The CDR3 is made up of 18 amino acids. V lost 2 bases, J lost 2 bases, and 24 bases lay in between. CDR3 sequence: CAWSPGRPTVPRNTEAFF. For the CDR3, the DNA is TGTGCCTGGAGTCCAGGCCGCCCGACAGTTCCTCGTAACACTGAAGCTTTCTTT.

The genes are TRBV2 and TRBJ2-5; tentatively, D is TRBD2 (7 bases). CDR1 is SNHLY and CDR2 is FYNNEI in the germline V gene. The CDR3 is made up of 15 amino acids. V was trimmed by 3 bases and J by 10 bases, leaving 21 bases between them. The DNA for the CDR3 is TGTGCCAGCAGTGAGGGGGGGCCCCCCCATGGGGGCCAGTACTTC. Its translation: CASSEGGPPHGGQYF.

The rearrangement links TRBV14 to TRBJ1-1; TRBD1 agrees at 8 bases. This CDR3 comprises 15 residues. The trim removed 6 bases at V and 0 bases at J, leaving 6 bases unmatched. The germline V gene has CDR1 SGHDN and CDR2 FVKESK. DNA for the CDR3: TGTGCCAGCAGACCCCGGACAGGGATGAACACTGAAGCTTTCTTT. Residues: CASRPRTGMNTEAFF.

The rearrangement uses TRBV7-2 and TRBJ2-7, with 12 bases identical to TRBD1. CDR1 and CDR2 from the germline V gene are SGHTA and FQGNSA. The CDR3 has 16 amino acids. The V gene end was trimmed by 1 base and the J gene end by 2 bases; junction bases not matched to a gene: 3. The CDR3 is CASSLGGQGAAYEQYF. As DNA, the CDR3 is TGTGCCAGCAGCTTAGGGGGACAGGGGGCCGCCTACGAGCAGTACTTC.